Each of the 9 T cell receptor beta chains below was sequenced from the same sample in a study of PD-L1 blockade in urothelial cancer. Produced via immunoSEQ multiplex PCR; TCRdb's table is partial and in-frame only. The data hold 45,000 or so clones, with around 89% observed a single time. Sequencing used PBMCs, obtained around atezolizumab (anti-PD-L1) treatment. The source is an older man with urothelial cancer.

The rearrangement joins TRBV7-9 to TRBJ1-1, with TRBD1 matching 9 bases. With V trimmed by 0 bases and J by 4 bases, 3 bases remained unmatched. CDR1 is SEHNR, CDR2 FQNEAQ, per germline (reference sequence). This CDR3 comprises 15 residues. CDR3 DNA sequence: TGTGCCAGCAGCTTAGCGGGACAGGGATTCACTGAAGCTTTCTTT. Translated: CASSLAGQGFTEAFF.

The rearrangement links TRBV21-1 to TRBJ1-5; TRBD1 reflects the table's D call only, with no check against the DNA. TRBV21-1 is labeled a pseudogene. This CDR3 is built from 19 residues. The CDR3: CASSKPPRDSPYSNQPQHF. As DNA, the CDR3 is TGTGCCAGCAGCAAACCCCCCCGGGACAGCCCTTATAGCAATCAGCCCCAGCATTTT.

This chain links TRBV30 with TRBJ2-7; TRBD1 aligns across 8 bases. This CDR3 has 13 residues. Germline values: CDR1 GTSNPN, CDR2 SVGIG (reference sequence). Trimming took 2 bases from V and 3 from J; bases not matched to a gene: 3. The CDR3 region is CAWSFGQGYEQYF. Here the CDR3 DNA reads TGTGCCTGGAGTTTCGGACAGGGCTACGAGCAGTACTTC.

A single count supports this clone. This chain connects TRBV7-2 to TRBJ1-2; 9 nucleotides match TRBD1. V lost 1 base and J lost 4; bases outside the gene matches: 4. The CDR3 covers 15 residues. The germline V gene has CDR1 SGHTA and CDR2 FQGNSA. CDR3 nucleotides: TGTGCCAGCAGCTTAGGGGGACAGGGAGGCTATGGCTACACCTTC. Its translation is CASSLGGQGGYGYTF.

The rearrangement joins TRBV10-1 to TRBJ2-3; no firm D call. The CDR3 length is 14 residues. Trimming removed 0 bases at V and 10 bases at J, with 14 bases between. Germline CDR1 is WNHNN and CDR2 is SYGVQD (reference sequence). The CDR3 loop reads CASSESFGGDPQYF. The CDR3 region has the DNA TGCGCCAGCAGTGAGTCTTTTGGCGGTGATCCGCAGTATTTT.

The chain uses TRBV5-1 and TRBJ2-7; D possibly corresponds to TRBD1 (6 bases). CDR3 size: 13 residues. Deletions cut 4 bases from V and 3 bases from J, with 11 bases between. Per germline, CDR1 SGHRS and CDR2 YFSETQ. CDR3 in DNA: TGCGCCAGCAGCAATCAGGGGAACTACGAGCAGTACTTC. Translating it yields CASSNQGNYEQYF.

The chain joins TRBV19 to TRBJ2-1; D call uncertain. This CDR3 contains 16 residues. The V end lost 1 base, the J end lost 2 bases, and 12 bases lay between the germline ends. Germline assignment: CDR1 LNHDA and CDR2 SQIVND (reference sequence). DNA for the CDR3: TGTGCCAGTAGTATAGTTCGGAGCAAGCCCTACAATGAGCAGTTCTTC. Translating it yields CASSIVRSKPYNEQFF.

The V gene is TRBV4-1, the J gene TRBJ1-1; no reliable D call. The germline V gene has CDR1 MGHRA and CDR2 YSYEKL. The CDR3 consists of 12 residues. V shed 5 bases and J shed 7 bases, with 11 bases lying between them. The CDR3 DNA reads TGCGCCAGCAGCACCCCAAATAGTGAAGCTTTCTTT. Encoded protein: CASSTPNSEAFF.

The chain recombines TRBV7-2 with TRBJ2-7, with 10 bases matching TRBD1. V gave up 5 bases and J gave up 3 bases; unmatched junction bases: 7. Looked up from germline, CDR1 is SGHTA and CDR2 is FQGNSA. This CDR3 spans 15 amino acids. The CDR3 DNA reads TGTGCCAGCAGCCTCGGGACAGGGGTATACTACGAGCAGTACTTC. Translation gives CASSLGTGVYYEQYF.